The clone carrying this T cell receptor beta chain has just a few counts. Its antigen is not identified. The data derive from a study of cytomegalovirus exposure and HLA in healthy donors. V was trimmed by 6 bases and J by 0 bases, leaving 6 bases between them. The CDR3 is 13 residues long. Germline CDR1 and CDR2: SNHLY and FYNNEI. Study observations and caveats: A later analysis linked a missense variant in DCLRE1C to the trimming of TCR beta V and J genes.

PCR involved 60 Vbeta and 13 Jbeta primers. Here immunoSEQ multiplex PCR was the method, and the copy in TCRdb shows in-frame clones only, minus some. The top ten clones hold around 3.2% of a sample with roughly 80,000 clones, over 65% of them seen once. Sequences were obtained from PBMCs. The TCR comes from a man in his forties or fifties in good health and CMV-seropositive. V gene TRBV2 combines with J gene TRBJ1-5; D not certain. The CDR3 bases are TGTGCCAGCAGCTCCTATAGCAATCAGCCCCAGCATTTT. This sequence encodes CASSSYSNQPQHF.